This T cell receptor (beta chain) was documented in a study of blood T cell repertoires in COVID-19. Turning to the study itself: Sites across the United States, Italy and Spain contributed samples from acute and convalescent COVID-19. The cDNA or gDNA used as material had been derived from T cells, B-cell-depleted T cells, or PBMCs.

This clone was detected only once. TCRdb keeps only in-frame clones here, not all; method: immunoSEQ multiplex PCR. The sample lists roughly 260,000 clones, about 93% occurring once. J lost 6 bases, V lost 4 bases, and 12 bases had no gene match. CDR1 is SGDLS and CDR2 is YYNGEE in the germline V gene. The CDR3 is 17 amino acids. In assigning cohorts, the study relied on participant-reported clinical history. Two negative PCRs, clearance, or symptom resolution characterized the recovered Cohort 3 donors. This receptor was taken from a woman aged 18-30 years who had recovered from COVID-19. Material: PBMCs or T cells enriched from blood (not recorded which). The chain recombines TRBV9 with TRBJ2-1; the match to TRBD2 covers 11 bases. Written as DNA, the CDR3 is TGTGCCAGCAGCACAACTAGCGGGAGAATCGCGGGCAATGAGCAGTTCTTC. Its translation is CASSTTSGRIAGNEQFF.